This T cell receptor (beta chain) originates from a study of shared clonotypes between healthy human individuals. Study outcomes and limitations: Clonotype sharing among donors likely depends on sequencing depth. As a rule, naive subsets had a larger estimated richness than memory subsets.

With respect to this clone: The antigen remains unidentified.

Assay execution took place at the deep level. Method: immunoSEQ multiplex PCR; TCRdb's copy keeps in-frame clones and lacks some. The table lists millions of clones, 95% of them singletons. Participating donors were healthy, HIV-negative adults free of recent acute infections or vaccinations. The sequence was obtained from a man younger than 35 in good health. The sequencing input was naive CD4+ T cells sorted from blood. Indicated subset: CD45RA+ positively selected.

The CDR3 here is CASALQFGTDTQYF. The CDR3 nucleotides read TGTGCCAGTGCCTTACAGTTCGGCACAGATACGCAGTATTTT. The chain uses TRBV28 and TRBJ2-3; D is undetermined. Per the germline V gene, CDR1 is MDHEN and CDR2 is SYDVKM. This CDR3 comprises 14 residues. Trimming removed 9 bases from V and 1 base from J, with 14 bases in between.